The entry below gives a single T cell receptor (beta chain) sequence along with its context. V gave up 5 bases and J gave up 0 bases, with 10 bases separating them. Germline CDR1 MNHEY, CDR2 SMNVEV (reference sequence). This CDR3 is built from 14 residues. In the original processing: The assay estimated nucleated cells by amplifying reference gene primers. Clones were read by immunoSEQ multiplex PCR, and TCRdb kept only the in-frame ones, dropping some. For V, J and clone size, that table is used; D and trimming come from the DNA. Here the sample spans 65,000 to 95,000 clones, roughly 90% being singletons. The sample originates from a study of blood T cell repertoires in COVID-19. Study-wide background: Sites across the United States, Italy and Spain contributed samples from acute and convalescent COVID-19. From T cells, B-cell-depleted T cells, or PBMCs came the material, which was cDNA or gDNA.

Specimen: peripheral blood. This TCR was recovered from a man aged 50-59 years with active COVID-19. This chain uses TRBV27 with TRBJ1-1; TRBD1 is a possible D gene (5 bases). Here the CDR3 reads CASSVDSMNTEAFF. The CDR3 region has the DNA TGTGCCAGCAGTGTCGACAGCATGAACACTGAAGCTTTCTTT.